This T cell receptor (beta chain) emerged from a study of CD4 T cells in relation to SARS-CoV-2 and coronaviruses. The wider study: The restricting HLA molecule for shared crossreactive spike epitopes was mapped.

Sequencing used immunoSEQ multiplex PCR; TCRdb keeps in-frame clones, though not all of them. The data contain roughly 57,000 clones, just over 85% of them singletons. Trimming stripped 8 bases from V and 6 bases from J, with 18 bases between. This CDR3 spans 14 amino acids. Germline V lookup: CDR1 MDHEN, CDR2 SYDVKM. Before the COVID-19 pandemic, during about 2011-2019, CD4+ T cells were taken from unexposed donors. The V gene is TRBV28, the J gene TRBJ2-3; TRBD2 is a possible D gene (6 bases). The sequence derives from a human donor in good health. The sequenced material came from memory CD4+ T cells from PBMCs. Written as DNA, the CDR3 is TGTGCCAGCGGACTATCCCGGGGCCGGGATACGCAGTATTTT. It is translated as CASGLSRGRDTQYF. Full variable domain (outside the CDR3, taken from reference TRBV28 and TRBJ2-3): DVKVTQSSRYLVKRTGEKVFLECVQDMDHENMFWYRQDPGLGLRLIYFSYDVKMKEKGDIPEGYSVSREKKERFSLILESASTNQTSMYLCASGLSRGRDTQYFGPGTRLTVL.